A selection of T cell receptor beta chains follows, all from one sample in a study of identical twins. From the 5' RACE reads, TCRdb called clonotypes with MiXCR, one entry per CDR3 protein. The table has some 1,700,000 distinct CDR3 sequences, 25% to 35% seen once; the top ten hold about 0.27%. What was sequenced was cord blood. These receptors were obtained from a newborn girl in good health. Each CDR3 is given with its conserved first and last residue. D genes are given only for firm matches. Expanded clones get a size class; other rows say once, few or many, or leave the size out.

v_call: TRBV2; clone_size: .; d_call: TRBD1; j_call: TRBJ1-2; cdr3_nt: TGTGCCAGCAGTTGGGACAGGCCCTTCGGGGGCTACACCTTC; cdr3_aa: CASSWDRPFGGYTF
v_call: TRBV15; clone_size: .; d_call: .; j_call: TRBJ1-5; cdr3_nt: TGTGCCACCAGCATAACAGGGCTTAGCAATCAGCCCCAGCATTTT; cdr3_aa: CATSITGLSNQPQHF
v_call: TRBV19; clone_size: .; d_call: .; j_call: TRBJ2-3; cdr3_nt: TGTGCCAGTAGTATAGAAGGCTCAATCACAGATACGCAGTATTTT; cdr3_aa: CASSIEGSITDTQYF
v_call: TRBV6-1; clone_size: few; d_call: TRBD1; j_call: TRBJ2-4; cdr3_nt: TGTGCCAGTTTTCCCGGACAGGGATCGGCCAAAAACATTCAGTACTTC; cdr3_aa: CASFPGQGSAKNIQYF
v_call: TRBV10-3; clone_size: few; d_call: .; j_call: TRBJ2-7; cdr3_nt: TGTGCCATCAGGAGGCTGGATAGCTCCTACGAGCAGTACTTC; cdr3_aa: CAIRRLDSSYEQYF
v_call: TRBV28; clone_size: .; d_call: .; j_call: TRBJ1-2; cdr3_nt: TGTGCCAGCAGTTTATTGGCAGGGGTAGGCTATGGCTACACCTTC; cdr3_aa: CASSLLAGVGYGYTF
v_call: TRBV14; clone_size: .; d_call: .; j_call: TRBJ1-1; cdr3_nt: TGTGCCAGCAGCCCGCCGGGGCTTGAAGCTTTCTTT; cdr3_aa: CASSPPGLEAFF
v_call: TRBV20-1; clone_size: .; d_call: TRBD1; j_call: TRBJ1-5; cdr3_nt: TGCAGTGCGCCCGGGACAGGGGATGTGCGCAATCAGCCCCAGCATTTT; cdr3_aa: CSAPGTGDVRNQPQHF
v_call: TRBV24-1; clone_size: .; d_call: .; j_call: TRBJ2-1; cdr3_nt: TGTGCCACCAGTGAAACCGGGACCCTTTCTACAGATGAGCAGTTCTTC; cdr3_aa: CATSETGTLSTDEQFF
v_call: TRBV19; clone_size: .; d_call: TRBD1; j_call: TRBJ2-4; cdr3_nt: TGTGCCAGTAAAGGACAGGACGACTTCAAAAACATTCAGTACTTC; cdr3_aa: CASKGQDDFKNIQYF
v_call: TRBV7-2; clone_size: few; d_call: .; j_call: TRBJ2-3; cdr3_nt: TGTGCCAGCAGCCCCGTAGCGACTAGCACAGATACGCAGTATTTT; cdr3_aa: CASSPVATSTDTQYF
v_call: TRBV29-1; clone_size: .; d_call: TRBD1; j_call: TRBJ2-4; cdr3_nt: TGCAGCGGAGGCATGACAGGGGGCAAAAACATTCAGTACTTC; cdr3_aa: CSGGMTGGKNIQYF
v_call: TRBV3-1; clone_size: few; d_call: .; j_call: TRBJ1-1; cdr3_nt: TGTGCCAGCAGCCAAGCCGGCAGTGAGAACACTGAAGCTTTCTTT; cdr3_aa: CASSQAGSENTEAFF
v_call: TRBV29-1; clone_size: many; d_call: .; j_call: TRBJ2-3; cdr3_nt: TGCCTAGGGGTCGTTCAGGGTACGCAGTATTTT; cdr3_aa: CLGVVQGTQYF
v_call: TRBV6-2/TRBV6-3; clone_size: .; d_call: TRBD2; j_call: TRBJ2-3; cdr3_nt: TGTGCCAGCAGTCCGTTGACTAGCGGGAGAGATACGCAGTATTTT; cdr3_aa: CASSPLTSGRDTQYF
v_call: TRBV7-2; clone_size: many; d_call: .; j_call: TRBJ2-7; cdr3_nt: TGTGCCAGCAGCGCGAAGGGAATCTACGAGCAGTACTTC; cdr3_aa: CASSAKGIYEQYF
v_call: TRBV3-1; clone_size: .; d_call: .; j_call: TRBJ2-3; cdr3_nt: TGTGCCAGCAGCCAAGGCTGGCTGATAATCGATACGCAGTATTTT; cdr3_aa: CASSQGWLIIDTQYF
v_call: TRBV28; clone_size: .; d_call: .; j_call: TRBJ1-2; cdr3_nt: TGTGCCAGCTCCTCCGACAGGCAAACCAACTATGGCTACACCTTC; cdr3_aa: CASSSDRQTNYGYTF
v_call: TRBV7-2; clone_size: few; d_call: TRBD2; j_call: TRBJ2-7; cdr3_nt: TGTGCCAGCAGCTTAGGTCCTAGCGGGGCCTACGAGCAGTACTTC; cdr3_aa: CASSLGPSGAYEQYF
v_call: TRBV5-1; clone_size: few; d_call: TRBD1; j_call: TRBJ1-1; cdr3_nt: TGCGCCAGCAGCTTGGACAGGGGAACACATGGAGTGAACACTGAAGCTTTCTTT; cdr3_aa: CASSLDRGTHGVNTEAFF
v_call: TRBV27; clone_size: .; d_call: .; j_call: TRBJ2-7; cdr3_nt: TGTGCCAGCAGTTTGGTAGGGCAGGGCTGGAACGAGCAGTACTTC; cdr3_aa: CASSLVGQGWNEQYF
v_call: TRBV20-1; clone_size: .; d_call: .; j_call: TRBJ2-1; cdr3_nt: TGCAGTGCTAGAGGCCCAGACTCCTACAATGAGCAGTTCTTC; cdr3_aa: CSARGPDSYNEQFF
v_call: TRBV5-1; clone_size: few; d_call: .; j_call: TRBJ2-3; cdr3_nt: TGCGCCAGCAGCTTGGTAGTCTTACCTAGCACAGATACGCAGTATTTT; cdr3_aa: CASSLVVLPSTDTQYF
v_call: TRBV20-1; clone_size: .; d_call: .; j_call: TRBJ2-3; cdr3_nt: TGCAGTGCTAGGGAGAGGCGGGAAAGCACAGATACGCAGTATTTT; cdr3_aa: CSARERRESTDTQYF
v_call: TRBV12-3/TRBV12-4; clone_size: .; d_call: .; j_call: TRBJ2-1; cdr3_nt: TGTGCCAGCAGTGACTCTTGGGGGGCGGACAATGAGCAGTTCTTC; cdr3_aa: CASSDSWGADNEQFF
v_call: TRBV27; clone_size: .; d_call: .; j_call: TRBJ2-6; cdr3_nt: TGTGCCAGCAGTTCCCCGGGGGGGGCCAACGTCCTGACTTTC; cdr3_aa: CASSSPGGANVLTF